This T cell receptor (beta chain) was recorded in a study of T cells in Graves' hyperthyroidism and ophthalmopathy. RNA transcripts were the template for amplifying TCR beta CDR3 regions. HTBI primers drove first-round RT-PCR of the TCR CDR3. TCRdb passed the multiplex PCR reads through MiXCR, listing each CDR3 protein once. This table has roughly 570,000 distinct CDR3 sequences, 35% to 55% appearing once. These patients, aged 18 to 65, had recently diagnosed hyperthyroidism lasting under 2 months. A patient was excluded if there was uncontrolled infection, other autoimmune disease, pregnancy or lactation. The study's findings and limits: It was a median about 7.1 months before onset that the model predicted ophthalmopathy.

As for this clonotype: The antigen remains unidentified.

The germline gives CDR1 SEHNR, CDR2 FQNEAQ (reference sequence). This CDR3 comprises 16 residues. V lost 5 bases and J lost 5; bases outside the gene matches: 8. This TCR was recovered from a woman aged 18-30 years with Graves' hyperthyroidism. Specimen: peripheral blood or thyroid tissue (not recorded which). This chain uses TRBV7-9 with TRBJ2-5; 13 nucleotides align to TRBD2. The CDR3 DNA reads TGTGCCAGCAGCAACGGACTAGCGGGAGTGGGGGAGACCCAGTACTTC. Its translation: CASSNGLAGVGETQYF.